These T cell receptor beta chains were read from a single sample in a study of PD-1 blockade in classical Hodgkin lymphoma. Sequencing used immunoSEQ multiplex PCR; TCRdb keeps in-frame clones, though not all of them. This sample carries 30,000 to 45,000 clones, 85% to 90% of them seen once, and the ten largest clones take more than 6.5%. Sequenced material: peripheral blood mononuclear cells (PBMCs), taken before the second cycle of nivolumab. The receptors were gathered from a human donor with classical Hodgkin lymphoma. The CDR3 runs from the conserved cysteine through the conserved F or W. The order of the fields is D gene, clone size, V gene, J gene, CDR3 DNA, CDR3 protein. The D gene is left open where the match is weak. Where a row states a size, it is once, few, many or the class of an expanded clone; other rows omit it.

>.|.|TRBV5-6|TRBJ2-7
TGTGCCAGCAGCTTGATACGGGGGTACTCCTACGAGCAGTACTTC
CASSLIRGYSYEQYF
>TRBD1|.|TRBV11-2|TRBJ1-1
TGTGCCAGCAGCCCCCGGGACAGGCCTTACACTGAAGCTTTCTTT
CASSPRDRPYTEAFF
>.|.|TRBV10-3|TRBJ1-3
TGTGCCATCAGTGAGAGGCCAGAGGGAAACACCATATATTTT
CAISERPEGNTIYF
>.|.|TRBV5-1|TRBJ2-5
TGCGCCAGCAGCTTGGATAGCGGAGAGACCCAGTACTTC
CASSLDSGETQYF
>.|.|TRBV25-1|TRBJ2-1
TGTGCCAGCTTGGGGAATGAGCAGTTCTTC
CASLGNEQFF
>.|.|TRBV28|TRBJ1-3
TGTGCCAGCAATTTTAGGGGGAACACCATATATTTT
CASNFRGNTIYF
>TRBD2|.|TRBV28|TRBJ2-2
TGTGCCAGCAGTTCTGGGGGACTAGCGGGAGGCGGCGGGGAGCTGTTTTTT
CASSSGGLAGGGGELFF
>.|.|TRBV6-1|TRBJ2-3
TGTGCCAGCAGTGAAAACGCCCCAGATACGCAGTATTTT
CASSENAPDTQYF
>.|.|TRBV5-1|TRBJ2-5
TGCGCCAGCAGCTTGGTTATCGACAGAAAGGGGGAGACCCAGTACTTC
CASSLVIDRKGETQYF
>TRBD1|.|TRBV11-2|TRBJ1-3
TGTGCCAGCAGCTTTGCAGGGGGAAAAGGAAACACCATATATTTT
CASSFAGGKGNTIYF
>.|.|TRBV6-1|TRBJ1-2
TGTGCCAGCAGTGAAGCGCCCACCTTGAACTATGGCTACACCTTC
CASSEAPTLNYGYTF
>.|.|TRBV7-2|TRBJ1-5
TGTGCCAGCAGCTTAGAAGGAAGGCCCCAGCATTTT
CASSLEGRPQHF
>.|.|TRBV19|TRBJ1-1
TGTGCCAGTAATCAAAGGGGGAACACTGAAGCTTTCTTT
CASNQRGNTEAFF
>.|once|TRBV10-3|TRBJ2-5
TGTGCCATCAGGGGGTTTAGCAGCCAAGAGACCCAGTACTTC
CAIRGFSSQETQYF
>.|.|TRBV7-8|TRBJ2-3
TGTGCCAGCAGCTTATTCGGGAACACAGATACGCAGTATTTT
CASSLFGNTDTQYF
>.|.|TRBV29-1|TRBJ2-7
TGCAGCGTTGGGGTTGTAGCGGCCCTGAGCTCCTACGAGCAGTACTTC
CSVGVVAALSSYEQYF
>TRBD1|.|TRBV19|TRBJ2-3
TGTGCCAGTAGCCGTAGACAGGGTGGAGGAGATACGCAGTATTTT
CASSRRQGGGDTQYF
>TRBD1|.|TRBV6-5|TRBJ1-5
TGTGCCAGCAGTTACCCACAGTACAGGGGACAATCAGCCCCAGCATTT
CASSYPQYRGQSAPAF
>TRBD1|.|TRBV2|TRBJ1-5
TGTGCCAGCAGGAGGGGACAGGGAAGCAATCAGCCCCAGCATTTT
CASRRGQGSNQPQHF
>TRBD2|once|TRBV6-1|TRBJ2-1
TGTGCCAGCAGTGAAGGGGGATCAAGAGCGGGAACCTACAATGAGCAGTTCTTC
CASSEGGSRAGTYNEQFF
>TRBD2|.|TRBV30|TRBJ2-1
TGTGCCTGGAGTCGACCCACAGGGAATAGCGGGAGGGGGCAGTTCTTC
CAWSRPTGNSGRGQFF
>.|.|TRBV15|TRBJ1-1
TGTGCCACCAGCAGAGATCTGGGCTTGAACACTGAAGCTTTCTTT
CATSRDLGLNTEAFF
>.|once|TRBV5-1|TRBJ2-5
TGCGCCAGCAGCTTGTCTAGCAGTAAAGAGACCCAGTACTTC
CASSLSSSKETQYF
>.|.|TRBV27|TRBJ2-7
TGTGCCAGCAGCTCGAATAGAAAAGGGGTCGAGCAGTACTTC
CASSSNRKGVEQYF
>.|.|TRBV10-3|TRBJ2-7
TGTGCCATCAGTTCCGCGCCCGTACTTTCCTACGAGCAGTACTTC
CAISSAPVLSYEQYF
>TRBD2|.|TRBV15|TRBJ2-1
TGTGCCACCACCCCCCAGGAGCGGGAGCAACACAATGAGCAGTTCTTC
CATTPQEREQHNEQFF
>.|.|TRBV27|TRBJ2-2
TGTGCCAGCAGTTTTGCCCCGGGAGTTCGATGGGACACCGGGGAGCTGTTTTTT
CASSFAPGVRWDTGELFF
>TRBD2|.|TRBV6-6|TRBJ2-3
TGTGCCAGCAGTTCCCTCGGGGGGGGTAGCACAGATACGCAGTATTTT
CASSSLGGGSTDTQYF
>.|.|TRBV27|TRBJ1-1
TGTGCCAGCAGTTTATCGGGGGGGATGAACACTGAAGCTTTCTTT
CASSLSGGMNTEAFF
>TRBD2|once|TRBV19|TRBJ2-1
TGTGCCAGTAGTCGGACTAGCGGGACTCACAATGAGCAGTTCTTC
CASSRTSGTHNEQFF
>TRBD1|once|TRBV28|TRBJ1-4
TGTGCCAGCAGTCGGGAGACAGGGAATCCCGGGCGCCCTAAAAAACTGTTTTTT
CASSRETGNPGRPKKLFF
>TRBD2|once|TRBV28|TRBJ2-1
TGTGCCAGCTACCTAGCGGGAGACAATGAGCAGTTCTTC
CASYLAGDNEQFF
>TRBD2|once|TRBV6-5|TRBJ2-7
TGTGCCAGCTCCCTTAGCGGGGCACAAGCTGAGCAGTACTTC
CASSLSGAQAEQYF
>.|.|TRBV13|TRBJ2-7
TGTGCCAGCAGCGTGGAGTTACGACGCTACGAGCAGTACTTC
CASSVELRRYEQYF
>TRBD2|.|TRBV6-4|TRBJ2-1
TGTGCCAGCAGTCCCCTCTGGACTAGCGGGGGCGATGAGCAGTTCTTC
CASSPLWTSGGDEQFF
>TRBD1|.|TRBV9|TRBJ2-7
TGTGCCAGCAGCGTAGCCGGGACAGGGGGCGACGAGCAGTACTTC
CASSVAGTGGDEQYF
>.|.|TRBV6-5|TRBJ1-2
TGTGCCAGCAGTTACTATCAGGAAAAAAGCTATGGCTACACCTTC
CASSYYQEKSYGYTF
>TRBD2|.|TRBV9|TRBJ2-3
TGTGCCAGCAGCGATAGCGGGAGGCCGGCAGATACGCAGTATTTT
CASSDSGRPADTQYF
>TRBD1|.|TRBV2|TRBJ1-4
TGTGCCAGCAGCACGGGACAGGCCTTAATCACTAATGAAAAACTGTTTTTT
CASSTGQALITNEKLFF
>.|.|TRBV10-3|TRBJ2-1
TGTGCCATCAGTGACCCAACGGCCTACAATGAGCAGTTCTTC
CAISDPTAYNEQFF
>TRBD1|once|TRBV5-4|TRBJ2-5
TGTGCCAGCAGCTCCTCCAGGACAGGGCTCGGGCAAGAGACCCAGTACTTC
CASSSSRTGLGQETQYF
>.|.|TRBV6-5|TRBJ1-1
TGTGCCAGCACCACGACAGTCTCATCTGAAGCTTTCTTT
CASTTTVSSEAFF
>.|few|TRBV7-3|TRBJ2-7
TGTGCCAGCAGCTTAAAATCAGGGACCTCCTACGAGCAGTACTTC
CASSLKSGTSYEQYF
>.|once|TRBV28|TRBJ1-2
TGTGCCAGCATCCAAGTGGGGGATGTCTATGGCTACACCTTC
CASIQVGDVYGYTF
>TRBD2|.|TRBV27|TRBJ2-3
TGTGCCAGCAACCCTCTAGCTAGCGGGAGGACGAGCACAGATACGCAGTATTTT
CASNPLASGRTSTDTQYF
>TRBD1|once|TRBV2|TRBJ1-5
TGTGCCAGCAAAAGGACAGGGCCTAACAATCAGCCCCAGCATTTT
CASKRTGPNNQPQHF
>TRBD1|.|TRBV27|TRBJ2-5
TGTGCCAGCAGTTTAAGGCCCCCCCTCTCACAGGGGGCGGAGGAGACCCAGTACTTC
CASSLRPPLSQGAEETQYF
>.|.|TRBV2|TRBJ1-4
TGTGCCAGCAAGTGGGATAATGAAAAACTGTTTTTT
CASKWDNEKLFF
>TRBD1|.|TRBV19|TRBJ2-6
TGTGCCAGTAGTATAAGGACAGGGTTCCCCTCTGGGGCCAACGTCCTGACTTTC
CASSIRTGFPSGANVLTF
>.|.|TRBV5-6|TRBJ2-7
TGTGCCAGCAGCTTAAACGGGGACCCTTACGAGCAGTACTTC
CASSLNGDPYEQYF
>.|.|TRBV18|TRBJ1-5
TGTGCCAGCTCACCAAGGGTACCAGGGAAAAATCAGCCCCAGCATTTT
CASSPRVPGKNQPQHF
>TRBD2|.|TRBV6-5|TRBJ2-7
TGTGCCAGCAGTTGGACTAGCGGGACCTACGAGCAGTACTTC
CASSWTSGTYEQYF
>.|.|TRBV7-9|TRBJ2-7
TGTGCCAGCAGCTTAGCTACCTACGAGCAGTACTTC
CASSLATYEQYF
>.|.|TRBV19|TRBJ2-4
TGTGCCAAAGTAAGCAAGGACGGGTTCGTAGCCAAAAACATTCAGTACTTC
CAKVSKDGFVAKNIQYF
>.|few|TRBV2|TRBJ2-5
TGTGCCAGCAGTGTTCCCCCCGGGACCCAGTACTTC
CASSVPPGTQYF
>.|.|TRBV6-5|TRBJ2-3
TGTGCCAGCAGTTTTCAGGGGCACACAGATACGCAGTATTTT
CASSFQGHTDTQYF
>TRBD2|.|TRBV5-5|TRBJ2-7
TGTGCCAGCGGGGGGGCCTACGAGCAGTACTTC
CASGGAYEQYF
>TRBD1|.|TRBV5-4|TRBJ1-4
TGTGCCAGCAGCTGGAGGGACAGGGGAAATGAAAAACTGTTTTTT
CASSWRDRGNEKLFF
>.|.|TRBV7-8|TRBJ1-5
TGTGCCAGCAGCTTAGAGGGCGTTCGGATTTGGCAGCCCCAGCATTTT
CASSLEGVRIWQPQHF
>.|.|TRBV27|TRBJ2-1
TGTGCCAGCTCACGTAGCAGCTACAATGAGCAGTTCTTC
CASSRSSYNEQFF